This T cell receptor beta chain derives from a study of PD-1 blockade in mismatch repair-deficient tumors. Study details: Patients had around twelve mismatch repair-deficient cancer types, all previously treated and progressing. Study-wide results and limits: After pembrolizumab, tumor-resident clones rose rapidly, then generally contracted before radiologic responses.

The germline V gene has CDR1 GTSNPN and CDR2 SVGIG (reference sequence). This CDR3 contains 13 residues. Deletions cut 4 bases from V and 5 bases from J, with 14 bases between. Here immunoSEQ multiplex PCR was the method, and the copy in TCRdb shows in-frame clones only, minus some. Of more than 30,000 clones in the sample, 70% to 90% were seen once. Every patient had mismatch repair deficiency by PCR or immunohistochemistry. A few pembrolizumab responders had their TCRs sequenced. This clone was detected a few times. Antigen specificity is unknown. This clonotype originated in an adult with mismatch repair-deficient cancer. V is TRBV30 and J is TRBJ1-2; D ambiguous. The sequenced sample was peripheral blood, obtained 76 weeks after starting pembrolizumab. CDR3 residues: CAWTSGVRYGYTF. Written as DNA, the CDR3 is TGTGCCTGGACTAGTGGAGTCAGGTATGGCTACACCTTC.